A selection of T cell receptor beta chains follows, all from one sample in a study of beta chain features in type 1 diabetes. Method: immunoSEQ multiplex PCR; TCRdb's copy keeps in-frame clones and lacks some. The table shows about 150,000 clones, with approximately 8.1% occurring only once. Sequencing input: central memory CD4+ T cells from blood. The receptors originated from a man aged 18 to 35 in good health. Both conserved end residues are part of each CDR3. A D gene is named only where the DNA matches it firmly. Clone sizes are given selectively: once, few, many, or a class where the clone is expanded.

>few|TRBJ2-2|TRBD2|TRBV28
CASWGLGVTGELFF
TGTGCCAGCTGGGGACTAGGGGTAACCGGGGAGCTGTTTTTT
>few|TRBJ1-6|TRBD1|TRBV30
CAWSVSTGYNSPLHF
TGTGCCTGGAGTGTCTCGACAGGGTATAATTCACCCCTCCACTTT
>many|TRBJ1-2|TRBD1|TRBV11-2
CASSPASRGRRGYTF
TGTGCCAGCAGCCCCGCGTCGAGGGGGCGTCGCGGCTACACCTTC
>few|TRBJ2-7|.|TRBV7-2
CASGRGNEQYF
TGTGCCAGCGGTAGGGGGAACGAGCAGTACTTC
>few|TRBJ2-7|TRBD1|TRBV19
CASSISTGVPYEQYF
TGTGCCAGTAGTATCTCGACAGGGGTTCCCTACGAGCAGTACTTC
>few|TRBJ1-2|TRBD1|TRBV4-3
CASSPTGIEGYTF
TGCGCCAGCAGCCCGACAGGGATCGAGGGCTACACCTTC
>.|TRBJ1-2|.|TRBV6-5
CASSYSILVTAYGYTF
TGTGCCAGCAGTTACTCGATTTTAGTAACCGCCTATGGCTACACCTTC
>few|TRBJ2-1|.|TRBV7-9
CASSWGLGVSYNEQFF
TGTGCCAGCAGCTGGGGACTGGGGGTCTCCTACAATGAGCAGTTCTTC
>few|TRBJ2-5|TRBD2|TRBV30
CAWSRGLAGHQETQYF
TGTGCCTGGAGTCGCGGACTAGCGGGGCACCAAGAGACCCAGTACTTC
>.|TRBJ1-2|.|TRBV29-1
CSALGQFYGYTF
TGCAGCGCCCTCGGACAGTTCTATGGCTACACCTTC
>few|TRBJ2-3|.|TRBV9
CASNSWGLSTDTQYF
TGTGCCAGCAACTCTTGGGGACTGAGCACAGATACGCAGTATTTT
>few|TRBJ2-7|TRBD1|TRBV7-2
CASSLRTGDHYEQYF
TGTGCCAGCAGCTTACGGACAGGGGACCACTACGAGCAGTACTTC
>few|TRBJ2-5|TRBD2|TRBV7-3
CASSLTAGRQETQYF
TGTGCCAGCAGCTTAACGGCCGGGAGGCAAGAGACCCAGTACTTC
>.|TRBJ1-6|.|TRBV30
CAWRTTGISYNSPLHF
TGTGCCTGGAGGACTACAGGGATTTCCTATAATTCACCCCTCCACTTT
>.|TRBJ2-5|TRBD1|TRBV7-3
CASSPEGQGLTQYF
TGTGCCAGCAGCCCAGAGGGACAGGGGTTGACCCAGTACTTC
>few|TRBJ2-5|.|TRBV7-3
CASSSLGGVETQYF
TGTGCCAGCAGCTCACTTGGAGGGGTAGAGACCCAGTACTTC
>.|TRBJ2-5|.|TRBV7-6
CASSLGRDSRTQYF
TGTGCCAGCAGCTTGGGCCGGGACTCCCGGACCCAGTACTTC
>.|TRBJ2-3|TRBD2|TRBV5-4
CASSPVPGGYTDTQYF
TGTGCCAGCAGCCCGGTGCCGGGGGGGTACACAGATACGCAGTATTTT
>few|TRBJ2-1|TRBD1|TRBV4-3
CASSPGQDATNEQFF
TGCGCCAGCAGCCCGGGACAGGACGCTACCAATGAGCAGTTCTTC
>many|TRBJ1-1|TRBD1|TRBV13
CASRGTGVGTEAFF
TGTGCCAGCAGGGGAACAGGGGTCGGAACTGAAGCTTTCTTT
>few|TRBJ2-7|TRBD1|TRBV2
CASDRQGDEQYF
TGTGCCAGCGATCGACAGGGCGACGAGCAGTACTTC
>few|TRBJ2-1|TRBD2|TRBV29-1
CSVEDGSGGVYNEQFF
TGCAGCGTTGAAGATGGTAGCGGGGGGGTGTACAATGAGCAGTTCTTC
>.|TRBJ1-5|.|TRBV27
CASSQGRGNQPQHF
TGTGCCAGCAGTCAGGGTCGGGGCAATCAGCCCCAGCATTTT